What follows are 30 T cell receptor beta chains derived from one specimen sequenced in a study of blood T cell repertoires in COVID-19. TCRdb keeps only in-frame clones here, not all; method: immunoSEQ multiplex PCR. The data contain 100,000 to 120,000 clones, about 80% of them seen just once; the ten biggest clones take up 15% to 20%. Sequenced sample: peripheral blood. The receptors originated from a woman aged 70 to 79 with acute or convalescent COVID-19.

The chain employs TRBV6-5 and TRBJ2-3; TRBD2 aligns across 10 bases. The length of the CDR3 is 15 residues. Trimming took 6 bases from V and 2 from J; bases not matched to a gene: 5. Germline V gene sequence: CDR1 MNHEY, CDR2 SVGAGI. The CDR3 here is CASRRSGGSTDTQYF. The CDR3 coding sequence is TGTGCCAGCAGACGTAGCGGGGGGTCCACAGATACGCAGTATTTT.

The genes are TRBV7-2 and TRBJ1-5; 7 bases are shared with TRBD1. Germline loops: CDR1 SGHTA, CDR2 FQGNSA. This CDR3 contains 15 residues. The ends lost 5 bases at V and 9 bases at J; junction bases unmatched: 13. The CDR3: CASSSRDSGFWPQHF. The CDR3 DNA follows: TGTGCCAGCAGCAGCCGGGACAGCGGTTTCTGGCCCCAGCATTTT. Full variable domain (rest looked up from reference TRBV7-2 and TRBJ1-5): GAGVSQSPSNKVTEKGKDVELRCDPISGHTALYWYRQSLGQGLEFLIYFQGNSAPDKSGLPSDRFSAERTGGSVSTLTIQRTQQEDSAVYLCASSSRDSGFWPQHFGDGTRLSIL.

The chain links TRBV6-5 to TRBJ1-6; no firm D call. Germline CDR1 MNHEY, CDR2 SVGAGI. V gave up 4 bases and J gave up 8 bases, with 12 bases separating them. The CDR3 runs 14 residues. CDR3 sequence (DNA): TGTGCCAGCAGTTTTTTGTCCGGGGATTCACCCCTCCACTTT. Its translation: CASSFLSGDSPLHF.

The chain carries TRBV5-6 and TRBJ2-3, with 10 nucleotides matching TRBD2. CDR1 is SGHDT and CDR2 is YYEEEE in the germline V gene. V shed 6 bases and J 2 bases; nucleotides not matched to a gene: 6. There are 15 residues in the CDR3. The CDR3 is CASIQRGGYTDTQYF. The CDR3 bases are TGTGCCAGCATCCAGCGGGGGGGTTACACAGATACGCAGTATTTT.

CDR3 loop: CASSYRGQGAYEQYF. The CDR3 DNA reads as TGTGCCAGCAGTTACCGCGGACAGGGGGCGTACGAGCAGTACTTC. The chain joins TRBV6-5 to TRBJ2-7, with 11 bases that match TRBD1. The CDR3 is made up of 15 amino acids. Germline assignment: CDR1 MNHEY and CDR2 SVGAGI. Unmatched junction bases numbered 4, after V lost 2 bases and J lost 4 bases.

The chain is built from TRBV5-1 and TRBJ2-7; 9 nucleotides agree with TRBD1. V dropped 0 bases and J dropped 7; count of bases not matched to a gene: 8. Germline CDR1 reads SGHRS; CDR2 reads YFSETQ. The CDR3 contains 15 residues. The CDR3 DNA sequence: TGCGCCAGCAGCTTGGCGGACAGGGGATGGGGGGAGCAGTACTTC. This encodes CASSLADRGWGEQYF.

This chain connects TRBV6-2 or TRBV6-3 to TRBJ2-7; TRBD1 might be the D (6 bases). The CDR3 consists of 14 residues. CDR1 and CDR2 from the germline V gene are MNHEY and SVGEGT. V was cut by 4 bases and J by 4 bases, with 14 bases left in between. The CDR3 is CASSLQGSSYEQYF. As DNA, the CDR3 is TGTGCCAGCAGTTTGCAGGGGTCCTCTTACGAGCAGTACTTC.

This clone came up many times. The rearrangement links TRBV7-9 to TRBJ1-3, with unresolved D. Germline lookup yields CDR1 SEHNR and CDR2 FQNEAQ (reference sequence). The V end was cut by 0 bases, the J end by 0 bases, with 9 bases between. The CDR3 length is 16 residues. The CDR3 sequence is CASSLAVGRSGNTIYF. CDR3 nucleotides: TGTGCCAGCAGCTTAGCGGTGGGCCGCTCTGGAAACACCATATATTTT.

This chain connects TRBV27 to TRBJ1-4; D is unclear. The CDR3 has 14 residues. The germline CDR1 and CDR2 sequences are MNHEY and SMNVEV (reference sequence). V gave up 5 bases and J gave up 4 bases, with 11 bases separating them. CDR3 region: CASSPQVFNEKLFF. CDR3 bases: TGTGCCAGCAGTCCTCAGGTTTTTAATGAAAAACTGTTTTTT. Filled out from reference TRBV27 and TRBJ1-4, the complete variable domain reads EAQVTQNPRYLITVTGKKLTVTCSQNMNHEYMSWYRQDPGLGLRQIYYSMNVEVTDKGDVPEGYKVSRKEKRNFPLILESPSPNQTSLYFCASSPQVFNEKLFFGSGTQLSVL.

The chain joins TRBV9 to TRBJ1-6; D unclear. There are 14 residues in the CDR3. Per germline, CDR1 SGDLS and CDR2 YYNGEE. Trimming removed 3 bases from V and 7 bases from J, with 11 bases in between. CDR3 in amino acids: CASSAGWENSPLHF. CDR3 coding DNA: TGTGCCAGCAGCGCGGGGTGGGAGAATTCACCCCTCCACTTT.

V usage is TRBV18 and J usage is TRBJ1-5, with D possibly matching TRBD1 (5 bases). The CDR3 consists of 15 residues. Germline V gene data show CDR1 as KGHSH and CDR2 as LQKENI. V was pared by 6 bases and J by 5 bases, with 17 bases between. This CDR3 reads CASSRDSLRDQPQHF. The CDR3 coding sequence is TGTGCCAGCTCTAGGGACTCCCTCAGGGATCAGCCCCAGCATTTT.

This chain links TRBV11-3 with TRBJ2-3; a weak D match, TRBD2 (7 bases). V was shortened by 1 base and J by 0 bases, with 11 bases between the two germline ends. Germline V gene sequence: CDR1 SGHNT, CDR2 YENEEA. The CDR3 is made up of 16 amino acids. The DNA for the CDR3 is TGTGCCAGCAGCTTAGGGGGGGGCAGGAGCACAGATACGCAGTATTTT. Translation: CASSLGGGRSTDTQYF.

Concerning this clone: At one end the junction does not follow the germline gene, possibly because of a read error. The chain combines TRBV6-5 with TRBJ2-1; a possible D gene is TRBD1 (8 bases). This CDR3 has 13 amino acids. Germline V CDR1 and CDR2: MNHEY, SVGAGI. The DNA of the CDR3 is TGTGCCAGCAGTTACTCGAACAGGGGGGGAGACGTCTTC. Its protein is CASSYSNRGGDVF.

A few counts support this clone. The chain combines TRBV6-1 with TRBJ1-1, with D perhaps matching TRBD1 (6 bases). The CDR3 consists of 15 residues. V was clipped by 2 bases and J by 3 bases, with 13 bases between them. CDR1 is MNHNS and CDR2 is SASEGT in the germline V gene. The DNA of the CDR3 is TGTGCCAGCAGTGAAATGATAGGGGGATACACTGAAGCTTTCTTT. Protein sequence: CASSEMIGGYTEAFF.

This chain links TRBV6-5 with TRBJ1-5; no definite D call. This CDR3 region has 13 residues. Between the trimmed V and J ends, which lost 6 bases and 4 bases, there was a span of 10 bases. Germline CDR1 MNHEY, CDR2 SVGAGI. CDR3: CASSVTGNQPQHF. The CDR3 nucleotides read TGTGCCAGCAGCGTAACGGGAAATCAGCCCCAGCATTTT.

This clone came up once. CDR3 region: CASSIGQGASGELFF. DNA of the CDR3: TGTGCCAGTAGTATCGGCCAGGGGGCGAGCGGGGAGCTGTTTTTT. The chain links TRBV19 to TRBJ2-2; 8 bases agree with TRBD1. The germline V gene has CDR1 LNHDA and CDR2 SQIVND (reference sequence). After removal of 3 bases from V and 7 bases from J, the junction contained 7 bases not matched to a gene. CDR3 length equals 15 residues. Together with reference TRBV19 and TRBJ2-2, the CDR3 gives the full variable domain: DGGITQSPKYLFRKEGQNVTLSCEQNLNHDAMYWYRQDPGQGLRLIYYSQIVNDFQKGDIAEGYSVSREKKESFPLTVTSAQKNPTAFYLCASSIGQGASGELFFGEGSRLTVL.

This clone was detected once. Within the sample, other DNA sequences also encode this same CDR3. The J gene is TRBJ1-1, the V gene TRBV18, with D uncertain. V was pared by 3 bases and J by 1 base, with 9 bases between. Germline CDR1 is KGHSH and CDR2 is LQKENI. CDR3 length: 14 amino acids. This CDR3 reads CASSPTGGNTEAFF. The CDR3 DNA sequence: TGTGCCAGCTCACCCACTGGAGGGAACACTGAAGCTTTCTTT.

A few counts support this clone. This chain uses TRBV3-1 (or the pseudogene TRBV3-2) with TRBJ1-2; D possibly corresponds to TRBD1 (6 bases). The CDR3 consists of 14 residues. V lost 5 bases to trimming and J lost 8 bases, with 18 bases between them. Per germline, CDR1 LGHDT and CDR2 YNNKEL (reference sequence). CDR3 sequence reads: CASSYRQEKRGYTF. DNA of the CDR3: TGTGCCAGCAGCTATAGACAGGAGAAAAGAGGCTACACCTTC.

This sequence joins TRBV27 and TRBJ1-2, with a possible D match to TRBD1 (5 bases). Germline lookup yields CDR1 MNHEY and CDR2 SMNVEV (reference sequence). V lost 2 bases, J lost 6 bases, and 13 bases lay in between. The CDR3 totals 14 residues. CDR3 sequence: CASSLQGGADGYTF. In DNA, the CDR3 is TGTGCCAGCAGTTTACAGGGAGGGGCGGATGGCTACACCTTC.

By sample share, this clone is medium-sized. The same CDR3 is also encoded by other DNA sequences in this sample. This chain links TRBV5-1 with TRBJ2-7; 8 bases are shared with TRBD2. J gave up 7 bases and V 10 bases, and 22 bases lay outside the gene matches. This CDR3 is built from 16 residues. From germline, CDR1 is SGHRS and CDR2 YFSETQ. This CDR3 reads CARLRRRGGRGGEQYF. Here the CDR3 DNA reads TGCGCCCGCTTGCGCCGTCGGGGGGGCCGGGGGGGGGAGCAGTACTTC.

This sequence joins TRBV3-1 (or the pseudogene TRBV3-2) and TRBJ2-3, with D perhaps matching TRBD2 (5 bases). CDR3 length: 17 residues. Per germline, CDR1 LGHDT and CDR2 YNNKEL (reference sequence). The ends were cut back, 0 bases at V and 4 bases at J, with 17 bases in the middle. CDR3 DNA sequence: TGTGCCAGCAGCCAAGAGGAGGTAATTTCCGGTCCAGATACGCAGTATTTT. Its translation: CASSQEEVISGPDTQYF.

The rearrangement links TRBV29-1 to TRBJ1-4, with 10 bases matching TRBD1. The CDR3 has 15 residues. Unmatched junction bases numbered 13, after V lost 7 bases and J lost 8 bases. CDR1 and CDR2 from the germline V gene are SQVTM and ANQGSEA. The CDR3 DNA reads TGCAGCGCCGGGACAGGGGCCACGGCCCCGGAAAAACTGTTTTTT. Protein sequence: CSAGTGATAPEKLFF. Together with reference TRBV29-1 and TRBJ1-4, the CDR3 gives the full variable domain: SAVISQKPSRDICQRGTSLTIQCQVDSQVTMMFWYRQQPGQSLTLIATANQGSEATYESGFVIDKFPISRPNLTFSTLTVSNMSPEDSSIYLCSAGTGATAPEKLFFGSGTQLSVL.

The chain carries TRBV19 and TRBJ1-5; TRBD1 matches 7 bases. The CDR3 runs to 20 residues. V lost 7 bases to trimming and J lost 3 bases; unmatched junction nucleotides: 24. CDR1 is LNHDA and CDR2 is SQIVND in the germline V gene (reference sequence). The CDR3 DNA is TGTGCCAGTAACCAGGGGGAACCGGGGGAACACACCAGAGACAATCAGCCCCAGCATTTT. Translation gives CASNQGEPGEHTRDNQPQHF. Complete variable domain (other parts from reference TRBV19 and TRBJ1-5): DGGITQSPKYLFRKEGQNVTLSCEQNLNHDAMYWYRQDPGQGLRLIYYSQIVNDFQKGDIAEGYSVSREKKESFPLTVTSAQKNPTAFYLCASNQGEPGEHTRDNQPQHFGDGTRLSIL.

The CDR3 protein is CAWSVRADEKLFF. The CDR3 DNA reads as TGTGCCTGGAGTGTACGAGCGGATGAAAAACTGTTTTTT. The V call is TRBV30, the J call TRBJ1-4; D call uncertain. V dropped 0 bases and J dropped 6 bases, with 8 bases sitting between them. This CDR3 is built from 13 residues. Germline V gives CDR1 GTSNPN, CDR2 SVGIG (reference sequence).

This sequence joins TRBV27 and TRBJ2-7; 7 bases match TRBD1. CDR1 MNHEY and CDR2 SMNVEV come from the germline V gene (reference sequence). CDR3 size: 16 residues. Losses at the gene ends were 3 bases for V and 0 bases for J; bases not matched to a gene: 8. CDR3 sequence reads: CASSLTGTDRSYEQYF. In DNA form, the CDR3 reads TGTGCCAGCAGTTTGACCGGGACAGATCGCTCCTACGAGCAGTACTTC.

The chain recombines TRBV13 with TRBJ2-3, with 12 bases that match TRBD2. The J segment lost 1 base and the V segment lost 5 bases, leaving 10 bases of the junction unmatched. The germline CDR1 and CDR2 sequences are PRHDT and FYEKMQ (reference sequence). The CDR3 spans 18 residues. The CDR3 nucleotides read TGTGCCAGCAGCCCAGGGGGGCGACTAGCGGGGGGCACAGATACGCAGTATTTT. It translates to CASSPGGRLAGGTDTQYF.

This clone turned up a few times. The chain recombines TRBV4-3 with TRBJ2-7, with 10 nucleotides matching TRBD2. This CDR3 contains 16 residues. The germline V gene encodes CDR1 LGHNA and CDR2 YSLEER. V lost 4 bases, J lost 3 bases, and 9 bases stayed unmatched. The CDR3 coding sequence is TGCGCCAGCAGCCCCTCTCCCCTAGCGGGGGTCTACGAGCAGTACTTC. Protein product: CASSPSPLAGVYEQYF.

The rearrangement uses TRBV5-4 and TRBJ2-7; 7 bases map to TRBD2. The CDR3 runs 14 residues. Per germline, CDR1 SGHNT and CDR2 YYREEE (reference sequence). J gave up 2 bases and V 5 bases, and 7 bases lay outside the gene matches. The CDR3 DNA follows: TGTGCCAGCAGTTCCGGGGGGTCAACCTACGAGCAGTACTTC. Translation: CASSSGGSTYEQYF.

CDR3 in amino acids: CASSWTSGGTYEQYF. CDR3 coding DNA: TGTGCCAGCAGCTGGACTAGCGGGGGGACCTACGAGCAGTACTTC. The chain recombines TRBV5-6 with TRBJ2-7, with 14 positions matching TRBD2. The CDR3 sequence is 15 residues long. The J segment lost 2 bases and the V segment lost 3 bases, leaving 1 base of the junction unmatched. The germline gives CDR1 SGHDT, CDR2 YYEEEE.

The chain recombines TRBV29-1 with TRBJ2-7; D gene uncertain. The ends were cut back, 6 bases at V and 3 bases at J, with 12 bases in the middle. Germline V lookup: CDR1 SQVTM, CDR2 ANQGSEA. The CDR3 runs to 12 residues. The DNA of the CDR3 is TGCAGCGTCACCGGGTCCTTCTACGAGCAGTACTTC. Translation gives CSVTGSFYEQYF.